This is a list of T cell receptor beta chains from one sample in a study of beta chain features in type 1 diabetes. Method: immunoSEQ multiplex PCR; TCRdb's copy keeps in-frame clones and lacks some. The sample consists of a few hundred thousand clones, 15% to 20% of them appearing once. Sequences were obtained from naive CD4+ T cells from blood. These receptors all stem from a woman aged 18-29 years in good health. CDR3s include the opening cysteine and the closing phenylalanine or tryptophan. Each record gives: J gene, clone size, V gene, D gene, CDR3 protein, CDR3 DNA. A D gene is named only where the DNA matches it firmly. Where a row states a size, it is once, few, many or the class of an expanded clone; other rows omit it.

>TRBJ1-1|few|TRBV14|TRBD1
CASSPRQGSGAFF
TGTGCCAGCAGCCCCCGACAGGGGTCCGGAGCTTTCTTT
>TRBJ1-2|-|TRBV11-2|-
CATRRGAQDYGYTF
TGTGCCACGCGCCGGGGGGCGCAGGACTATGGCTACACCTTC
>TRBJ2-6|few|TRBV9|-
CASSLRGNEGSGANVLTF
TGTGCCAGCAGCCTCAGGGGTAACGAGGGCTCTGGGGCCAACGTCCTGACTTTC
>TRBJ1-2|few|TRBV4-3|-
CASSQDPANYGYTF
TGCGCCAGCAGCCAAGATCCAGCTAACTATGGCTACACCTTC
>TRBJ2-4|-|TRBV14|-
CASSQGGFNIQYF
TGTGCCAGCAGCCAAGGCGGGTTCAACATTCAGTACTTC
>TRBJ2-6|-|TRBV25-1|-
CASSQTAGSGANVLTF
TGTGCCAGCAGCCAGACGGCGGGCTCTGGGGCCAACGTCCTGACTTTC
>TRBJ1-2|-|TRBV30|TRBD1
CAWSFPGGYGYTF
TGTGCCTGGAGTTTTCCAGGGGGCTATGGCTACACCTTC
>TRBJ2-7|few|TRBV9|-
CASSLSGDNYEQYF
TGTGCCAGCAGCCTCTCGGGGGATAACTACGAGCAGTACTTC
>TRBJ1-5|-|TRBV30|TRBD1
CAWRGTGSNQPQHF
TGTGCCTGGAGGGGGACAGGGAGCAATCAGCCCCAGCATTTT
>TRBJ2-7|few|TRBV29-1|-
CSVAGLTYEQYF
TGCAGCGTCGCGGGACTTACCTACGAGCAGTACTTC
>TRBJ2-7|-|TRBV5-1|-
CASSLPTIGEQYF
TGCGCCAGCAGCCTGCCTACGATCGGCGAGCAGTACTTC
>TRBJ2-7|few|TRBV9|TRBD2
CASSAIGTSYEQYF
TGTGCCAGCAGCGCCATCGGGACTAGCTACGAGCAGTACTTC
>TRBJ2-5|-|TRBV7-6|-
CASSLFPQETQYF
TGTGCCAGCAGCTTATTCCCACAAGAGACCCAGTACTTC
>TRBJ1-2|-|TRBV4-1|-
CASSQDAGNYGYTF
TGCGCCAGCAGCCAAGACGCAGGAAACTATGGCTACACCTTC
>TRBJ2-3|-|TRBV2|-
CASRVEADSSLDTQYF
TGTGCCAGCAGGGTGGAGGCAGATTCAAGTCTGGATACGCAGTATTTT
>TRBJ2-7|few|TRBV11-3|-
CASSLDEARTQYF
TGTGCCAGCAGCTTAGATGAGGCACGCACGCAGTACTTC
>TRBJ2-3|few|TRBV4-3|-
CASSQVSGLTQYF
TGCGCCAGCAGCCAAGTTTCAGGCTTGACGCAGTATTTT
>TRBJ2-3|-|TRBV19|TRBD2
CASSPSGIRDTQYF
TGTGCCAGTAGCCCTAGCGGGATCAGGGATACGCAGTATTTT
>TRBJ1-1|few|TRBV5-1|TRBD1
CASSPPTGMTEAFF
TGCGCCAGCAGCCCGCCGACAGGGATGACTGAAGCTTTCTTT
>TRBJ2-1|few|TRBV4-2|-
CASSQDTREQFF
TGTGCCAGCAGCCAAGATACGCGTGAGCAGTTCTTC
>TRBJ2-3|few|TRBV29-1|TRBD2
CSVEEGGSGRQDTQYF
TGCAGCGTTGAAGAGGGCGGTAGCGGGAGACAAGATACGCAGTATTTT
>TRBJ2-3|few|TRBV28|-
CASRSFTDTQYF
TGTGCCAGCAGATCCTTCACAGATACGCAGTATTTT
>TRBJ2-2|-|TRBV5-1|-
CASSFQGTGELFF
TGCGCCAGCAGCTTTCAGGGCACCGGGGAGCTGTTTTTT
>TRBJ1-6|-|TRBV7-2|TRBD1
CASSAGQGNSPLHF
TGTGCCAGCAGCGCGGGACAGGGCAATTCACCCCTCCACTTT
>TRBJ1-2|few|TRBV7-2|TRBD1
CASSSTGTGVHGYTF
TGTGCCAGCAGCTCAACCGGGACAGGGGTTCACGGCTACACCTTC
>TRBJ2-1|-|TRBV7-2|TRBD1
CASSLGQGANEQFF
TGTGCCAGCAGCTTAGGGCAGGGGGCAAATGAGCAGTTCTTC
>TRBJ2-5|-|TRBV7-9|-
CASSLPGEETQYF
TGTGCCAGCAGCTTACCAGGGGAGGAGACCCAGTACTTC
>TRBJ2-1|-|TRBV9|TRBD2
CASSVEAGGNNEQFF
TGTGCCAGCAGCGTAGAAGCGGGGGGGAACAATGAGCAGTTCTTC
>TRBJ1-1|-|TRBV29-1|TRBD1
CSASGQMNTEAFF
TGCAGCGCATCGGGACAGATGAACACTGAAGCTTTCTTT
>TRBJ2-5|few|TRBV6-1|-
CASSPPGTRGETQYF
TGTGCCAGCAGTCCTCCGGGCACACGGGGGGAGACCCAGTACTTC
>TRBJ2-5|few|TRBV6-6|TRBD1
CASSTGTGVGETQYF
TGTGCCAGCAGCACCGGGACAGGGGTTGGCGAGACCCAGTACTTC
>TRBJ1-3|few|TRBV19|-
CASSISTASGNTIYF
TGTGCCAGTAGTATATCGACAGCCTCTGGAAACACCATATATTTT
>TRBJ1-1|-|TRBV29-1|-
CSLIPDSASNTEAFF
TGCAGCCTTATCCCCGACAGCGCTTCGAACACTGAAGCTTTCTTT
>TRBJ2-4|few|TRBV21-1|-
CASSMTSGIPWVAKNIQYF
TGTGCCAGCAGCATGACTAGCGGGATCCCCTGGGTGGCCAAAAACATTCAGTACTTC
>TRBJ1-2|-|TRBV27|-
CASLSFYGYTF
TGTGCCAGCCTTAGCTTCTATGGCTACACCTTC
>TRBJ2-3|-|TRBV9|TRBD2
CASSPEGAGGWGTDTQYF
TGTGCCAGCAGCCCTGAGGGGGCGGGAGGGTGGGGCACAGATACGCAGTATTTT
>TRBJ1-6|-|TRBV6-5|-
CASSPSLLGNSPLHF
TGTGCCAGCAGCCCCTCGTTACTTGGTAATTCACCCCTCCACTTT
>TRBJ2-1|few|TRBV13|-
CASSLYGPDKQFF
TGTGCCAGCAGTTTATATGGCCCGGACAAGCAGTTCTTC
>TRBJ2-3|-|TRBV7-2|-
CASSLLGGTDTQYF
TGTGCCAGCAGCTTACTTGGAGGCACAGATACGCAGTATTTT
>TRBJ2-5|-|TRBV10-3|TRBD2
CAITSGSGETQYF
TGTGCCATCACTAGCGGGAGCGGGGAGACCCAGTACTTC
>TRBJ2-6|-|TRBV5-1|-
CASSSSSGANVLTF
TGCGCCAGCAGCTCGAGCTCTGGGGCCAACGTCCTGACTTTC
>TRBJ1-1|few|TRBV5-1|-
CASSWTDLNTEAFF
TGCGCCAGCAGCTGGACAGATCTGAACACTGAAGCTTTCTTT
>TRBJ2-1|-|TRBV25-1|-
CASSAWGVGYNEQFF
TGTGCCAGCAGTGCTTGGGGGGTTGGTTACAATGAGCAGTTCTTC
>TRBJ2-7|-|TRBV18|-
CASSPPDSYEQYF
TGTGCCAGCTCACCACCGGACAGCTACGAGCAGTACTTC
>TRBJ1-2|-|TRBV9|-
CASSVEGGAGYTF
TGTGCCAGCAGCGTAGAGGGAGGTGCTGGCTACACCTTC
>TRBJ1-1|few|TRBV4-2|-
CASSQDPVMNTEAFF
TGTGCCAGCAGCCAAGATCCAGTCATGAACACTGAAGCTTTCTTT
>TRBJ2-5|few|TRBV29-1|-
CSVWIGEETQYF
TGCAGCGTTTGGATAGGGGAAGAGACCCAGTACTTC
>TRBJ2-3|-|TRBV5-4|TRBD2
CASSLVRLAGGTDTQYF
TGTGCCAGCAGCTTGGTCCGGCTAGCGGGGGGCACAGATACGCAGTATTTT
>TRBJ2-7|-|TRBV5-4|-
CASSRWTNAYEQYF
TGTGCCAGCAGCAGATGGACTAACGCCTACGAGCAGTACTTC